This T cell receptor (beta chain) was sequenced for a study of beta chain features in type 1 diabetes listed by TCRdb under 2018. Looking at the study overall: Mean age, gender distribution, total cell number and subset yield did not differ between patients and healthy donors. The study compared TCRB repertoires of sorted circulating CD4+ T cell subsets between recently diagnosed type 1 diabetes patients and matched healthy donors. Across all samples, approximately 98,000,000 sorted cells were examined, and cell number per subset correlated strongly with RNA yield. Regulatory and stem cell-like memory subsets were isolated from only 8 patients and about 8 healthy donors, whereas naive and central memory subsets came from all 28 donors.

All of the isolated RNA was reverse transcribed with the High Capacity cDNA Reverse Transcription Kit, so expressed TCRB transcripts were sequenced. Deep immunoSEQ sequencing was performed on naive, central memory and regulatory T cell samples, with an average of approximately 3.9 million total reads per sample. After sorted cells were lysed in RLT buffer, RNA was extracted with DNase-treated RNeasy Micro or Mini kits, with the choice depending on cell number. Each cell subset was processed on its own to prevent cross-contamination, while patient and healthy donor samples were processed together. The immunoSEQ multiplex PCR was used to amplify TCRB sequences from cDNA, generating 87-bp fragments that spanned the CDR3 region. Amplicons were sequenced on the Illumina HiSeq platform. Turning to the authors' computational methods: Synthetic template baselines were used to correct PCR bias computationally, reads within Hamming distance 2 were collapsed together, and singletons that could not be merged were discarded. By aligning reads against IMGT, V, D and J genes, CDR3 length, and insertions or deletions at six rearrangement sites were assigned. Clonotype counts were normalized to sorted cell number within each subset before computing true diversity and Gini coefficients with the tcR R package. The overlap coefficient, calculated on TCRB nucleotide sequences, was used to quantify repertoire sharing. This immuneACCESS table, as held by TCRdb, lists in-frame sequences with V and J called but not all clones. Of the missing ones, under half trace to an unresolved V gene in checked studies; the others have no known cause. V, J and clone size are those of that table, while D and trimming were read from the DNA. The sample table contains about 160,000 clones; only one count was recorded for 7.8% of them. More than 0.75% of the sample goes to the ten largest clones.

From the cysteine through the phenylalanine, the CDR3 covers 13 amino acids. Just the 39-base CDR3 DNA is kept, in frame starting at base 1. V lost 2 bases and J lost 6 bases; the stretch between them is 13 bases long. Taken from the germline V gene (reference sequence), the CDR1 and CDR2 loops are GTSNPN and SVGIG. A word on this clone: Its target antigen remains unknown. Nothing much larger sits one base from this clone, and base qualities are not available.

Each donor gave one peripheral blood draw, about 100 mL on average, collected into heparinised tubes. Using a panel that included CD45RO, CCR7, CD25, CD127, CD95 and CD27, naive, central memory, regulatory and stem cell-like memory CD4+ T cells were sorted on a BD FACSAria II. Every sorted population had a purity above 95%. PBMCs were separated immediately by Lymphoprep density gradient centrifugation and were stained directly, without being cultured. So that batch effects would be minimized, each experiment stained and sorted samples in pairs, pairing one healthy donor with one patient. What the research found in general, with its limitations: At VDJ recombination sites, patients with type 1 diabetes made fewer insertions and deleted more nucleotides, a pattern implying thymic rearrangement abnormalities. Type 1 diabetes patients showed a moderate but significant shortening of TCRB CDR3 length in all four CD4+ subsets. Only small numbers of individuals were included in the HLA sub-analyses, which left unresolved whether HLA type had any influence on TCRB rearrangement. Shorter templates might be favored by PCR, yet because patient and control samples were amplified and corrected together, any such skew would affect both groups equally. Because cDNA was sequenced instead of genomic DNA, activated cells with high expression could be over-represented, although the groups did not differ in activation or CD3 levels. Naive, central memory and regulatory TCRB repertoires appeared to be more alike among patients than among healthy donors.

This receptor was taken from a woman aged 40-49 years with type 1 diabetes. Material: central memory CD4+ T cells from blood. The chain uses TRBV30 and TRBJ1-1; perhaps TRBD1 is the D gene, with 6 bases matching. The DNA reads as follows: TGTGCCTGGAGTAGGGGGGGAGCGGCTGAAGCTTTCTTT. Its coded protein is CAWSRGGAAEAFF.